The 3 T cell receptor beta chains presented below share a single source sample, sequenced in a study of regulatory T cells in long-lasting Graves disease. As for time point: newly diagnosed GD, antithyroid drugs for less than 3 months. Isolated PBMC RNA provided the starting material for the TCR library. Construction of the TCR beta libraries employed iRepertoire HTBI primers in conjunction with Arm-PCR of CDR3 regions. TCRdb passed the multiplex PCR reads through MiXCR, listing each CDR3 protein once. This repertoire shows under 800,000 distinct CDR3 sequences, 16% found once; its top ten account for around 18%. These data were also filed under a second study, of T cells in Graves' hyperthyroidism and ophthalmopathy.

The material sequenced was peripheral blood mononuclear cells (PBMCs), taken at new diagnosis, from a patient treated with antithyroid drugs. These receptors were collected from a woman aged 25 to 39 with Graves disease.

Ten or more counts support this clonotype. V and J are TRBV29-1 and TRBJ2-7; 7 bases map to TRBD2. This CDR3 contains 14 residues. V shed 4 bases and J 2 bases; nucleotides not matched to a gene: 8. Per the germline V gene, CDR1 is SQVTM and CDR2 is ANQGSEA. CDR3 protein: CSVAEEGGPYEQYF. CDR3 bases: TGCAGCGTTGCCGAGGAGGGAGGGCCCTACGAGCAGTACTTC.

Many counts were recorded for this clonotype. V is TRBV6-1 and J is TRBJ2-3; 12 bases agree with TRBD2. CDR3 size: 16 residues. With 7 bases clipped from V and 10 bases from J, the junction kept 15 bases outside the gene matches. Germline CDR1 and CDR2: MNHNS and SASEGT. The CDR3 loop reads CASNTRGLAGPRAQYF. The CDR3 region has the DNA TGTGCCAGCAATACGCGTGGACTAGCGGGGCCCCGAGCGCAGTATTTT.

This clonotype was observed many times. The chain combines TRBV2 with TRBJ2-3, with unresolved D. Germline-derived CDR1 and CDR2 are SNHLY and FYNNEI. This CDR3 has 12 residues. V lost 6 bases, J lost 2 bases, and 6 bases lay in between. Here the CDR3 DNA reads TGTGCCAGCAGAGAGATCACAGATACGCAGTATTTT. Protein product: CASREITDTQYF.